This TCR beta chain was identified in a study of cytomegalovirus exposure and HLA in healthy donors. Study in general: A later analysis reported the same platform for the 90 to 150 validation repertoires and the approximately 670 first-cohort repertoires. Study-wide results and limits: Rarity characterized most TCR sequences, yet some public TCRs appeared in many donors.

The germline V gene has CDR1 SGHRS and CDR2 YFSETQ. CDR3 length: 15 residues. V lost 0 bases to trimming and J lost 9 bases, with 13 bases between them. Notes on this clone: What it binds is not known.

The donors were part of the roughly 120-subject validation cohort, which stood apart from the roughly 730-subject first cohort. Sequencing was performed with immunoSEQ multiplex PCR; in TCRdb, only in-frame clones are kept and a portion is missing. Of approximately 300,000 clones listed, roughly 90% were seen once; the top ten hold about 1%. This receptor was identified in a woman in her 30s in good health and CMV-seropositive. V is TRBV5-1 and J is TRBJ1-6, with a tentative D call TRBD1 (6 bases). Material: PBMCs. CDR3 sequence: CASSLDPGASSPLHF. The CDR3 DNA is TGCGCCAGCAGCTTGGACCCGGGGGCAAGTTCACCCCTCCACTTT.